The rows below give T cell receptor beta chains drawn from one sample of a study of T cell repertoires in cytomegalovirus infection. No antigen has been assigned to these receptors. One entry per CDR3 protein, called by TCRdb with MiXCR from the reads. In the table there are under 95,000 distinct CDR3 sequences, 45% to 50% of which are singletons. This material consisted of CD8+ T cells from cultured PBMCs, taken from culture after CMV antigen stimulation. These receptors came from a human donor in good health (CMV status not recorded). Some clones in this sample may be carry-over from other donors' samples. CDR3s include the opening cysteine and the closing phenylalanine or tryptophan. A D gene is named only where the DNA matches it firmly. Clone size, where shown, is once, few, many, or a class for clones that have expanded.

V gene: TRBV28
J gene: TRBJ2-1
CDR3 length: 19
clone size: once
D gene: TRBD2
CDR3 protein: CASSDIPGLAGGAYNEQFF
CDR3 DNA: TGTGCCAGCAGTGATATCCCGGGACTAGCGGGAGGGGCCTACAATGAGCAGTTCTTC

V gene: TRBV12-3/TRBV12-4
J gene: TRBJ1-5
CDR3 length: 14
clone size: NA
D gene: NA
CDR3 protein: CASSPRDTQRAQHF
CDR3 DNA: TGTGCCAGCAGCCCCCGGGACACCCAAAGAGCCCAGCATTTT

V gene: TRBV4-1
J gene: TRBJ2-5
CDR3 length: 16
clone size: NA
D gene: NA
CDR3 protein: CASSQDPGRGEETQYF
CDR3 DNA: TGCGCCAGCAGCCAAGATCCGGGCAGGGGAGAGGAGACCCAGTACTTC

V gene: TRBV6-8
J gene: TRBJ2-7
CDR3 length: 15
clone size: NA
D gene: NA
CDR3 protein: CASSYGEGIPYGQYF
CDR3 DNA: TGTGCCAGCAGTTACGGAGAGGGGATTCCCTACGGGCAGTACTTC

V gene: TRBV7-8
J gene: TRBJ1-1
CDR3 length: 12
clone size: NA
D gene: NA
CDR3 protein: CASSLVRTEAFF
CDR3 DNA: TGTGCCAGCAGCTTAGTACGGACTGAAGCTTTCTTT

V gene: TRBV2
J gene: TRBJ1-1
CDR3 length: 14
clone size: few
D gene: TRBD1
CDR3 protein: CASSPRGGNTEAFF
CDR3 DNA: TGTGCCAGCAGTCCCAGGGGGGGGAACACTGAAGCTTTCTTT

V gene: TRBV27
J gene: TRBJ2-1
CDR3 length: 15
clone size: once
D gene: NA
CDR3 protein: CASSFSSLNFNEQFF
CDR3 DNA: TGTGCCAGCAGTTTCAGTAGCCTAAACTTCAATGAGCAGTTCTTC

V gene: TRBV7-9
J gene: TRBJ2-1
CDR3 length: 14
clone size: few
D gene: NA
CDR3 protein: CASSLVRPPNEQFF
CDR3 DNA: TGTGCCAGCAGCTTAGTAAGGCCACCAAATGAGCAGTTCTTC

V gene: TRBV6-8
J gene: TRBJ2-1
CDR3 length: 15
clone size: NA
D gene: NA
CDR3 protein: CASSTPGQGGNEQFF
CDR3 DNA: TGTGCCAGCAGTACCCCGGGGCAGGGCGGGAATGAGCAGTTCTTC

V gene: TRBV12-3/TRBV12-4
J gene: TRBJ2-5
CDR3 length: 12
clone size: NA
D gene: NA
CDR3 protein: CASRGVEETQYF
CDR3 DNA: TGTGCCAGCAGGGGGGTCGAAGAGACCCAGTACTTC

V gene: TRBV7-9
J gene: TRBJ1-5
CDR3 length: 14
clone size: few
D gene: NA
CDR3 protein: CASSPDRKNQPQHF
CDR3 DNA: TGTGCCAGCAGCCCCGACAGAAAAAATCAGCCCCAGCATTTT

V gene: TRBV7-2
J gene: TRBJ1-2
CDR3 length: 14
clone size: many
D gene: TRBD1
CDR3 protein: CASSLVGGAAGYTF
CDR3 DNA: TGTGCCAGCAGCTTAGTAGGGGGCGCGGCTGGCTACACCTTC

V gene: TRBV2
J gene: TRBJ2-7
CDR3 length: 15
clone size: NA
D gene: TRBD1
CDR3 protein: CASEYRDRYFYEQYF
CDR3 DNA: TGTGCCAGCGAATACCGGGACAGATACTTCTACGAGCAGTACTTC

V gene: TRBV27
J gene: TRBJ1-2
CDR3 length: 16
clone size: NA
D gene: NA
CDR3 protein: CASGNGLPPGNYGYTF
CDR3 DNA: TGTGCCAGCGGGAACGGACTGCCCCCGGGAAACTATGGCTACACCTTC

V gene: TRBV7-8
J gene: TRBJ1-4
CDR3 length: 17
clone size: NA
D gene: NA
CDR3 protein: CASRNRGAGPGGEKLFF
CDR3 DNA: TGTGCCAGCAGAAATAGAGGAGCGGGACCTGGGGGTGAAAAACTGTTTTTT

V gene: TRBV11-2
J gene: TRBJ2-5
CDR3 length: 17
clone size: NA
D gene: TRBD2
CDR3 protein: CASRPHLAGGLWETQYF
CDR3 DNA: TGTGCCAGCAGGCCTCACTTAGCGGGAGGACTGTGGGAGACCCAGTACTTC

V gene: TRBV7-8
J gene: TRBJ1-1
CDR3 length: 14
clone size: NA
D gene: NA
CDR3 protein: CASSLGVGGQEAFF
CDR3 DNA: TGTGCCAGCAGCTTAGGGGTTGGGGGGCAAGAAGCTTTCTTT

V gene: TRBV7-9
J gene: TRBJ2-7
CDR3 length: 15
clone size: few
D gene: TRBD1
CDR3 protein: CASSSPTGVSYEQYF
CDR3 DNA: TGTGCCAGCAGCTCACCAACAGGGGTCTCCTACGAGCAGTACTTC

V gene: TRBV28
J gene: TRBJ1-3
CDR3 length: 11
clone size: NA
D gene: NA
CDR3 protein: CASSSGVTIYF
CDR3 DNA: TGTGCCAGCAGTTCCGGGGTCACCATATATTTT

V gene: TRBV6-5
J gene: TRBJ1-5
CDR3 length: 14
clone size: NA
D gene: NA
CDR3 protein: CASSYRGGGQPQHF
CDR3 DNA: TGTGCCAGCAGTTACAGGGGGGGCGGGCAGCCCCAGCATTTT

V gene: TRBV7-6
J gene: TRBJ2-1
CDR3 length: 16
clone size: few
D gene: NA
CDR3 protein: CASSLGGDSTYNEQFF
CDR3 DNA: TGTGCCAGCAGCTTAGGGGGGGACTCTACCTACAATGAGCAGTTCTTC

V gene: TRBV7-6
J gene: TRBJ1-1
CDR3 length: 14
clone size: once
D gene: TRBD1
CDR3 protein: CASSKDRGQTEAFF
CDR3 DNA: TGTGCCAGCAGCAAGGACAGGGGTCAAACTGAAGCTTTCTTT

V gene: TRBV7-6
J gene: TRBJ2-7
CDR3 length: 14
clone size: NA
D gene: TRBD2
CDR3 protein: CASSPTSDAYEQYF
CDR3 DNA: TGTGCCAGCAGCCCTACTAGCGACGCCTACGAGCAGTACTTC

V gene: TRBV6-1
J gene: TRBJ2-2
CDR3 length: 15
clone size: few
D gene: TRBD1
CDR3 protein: CASSAGTGRTGELFF
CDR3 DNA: TGTGCCAGCAGTGCAGGGACAGGGCGAACCGGGGAGCTGTTTTTT

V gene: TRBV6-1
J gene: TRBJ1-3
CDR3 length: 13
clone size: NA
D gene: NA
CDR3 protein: CASMEGTTDTIYF
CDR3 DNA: TGTGCCAGCATGGAAGGGACGACGGACACCATATATTTT

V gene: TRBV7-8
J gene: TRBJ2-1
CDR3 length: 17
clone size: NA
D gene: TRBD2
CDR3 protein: CASSLAFSGRSYNEQFF
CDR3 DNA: TGTGCCAGCAGCTTAGCCTTTAGCGGGAGATCCTACAATGAGCAGTTCTTC

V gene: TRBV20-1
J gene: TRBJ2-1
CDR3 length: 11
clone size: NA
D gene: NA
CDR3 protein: CSAREYNEQFF
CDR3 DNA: TGCAGTGCTAGAGAGTACAATGAGCAGTTCTTC

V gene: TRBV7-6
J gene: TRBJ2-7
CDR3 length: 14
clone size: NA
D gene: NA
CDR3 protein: CASSPDPRGYEQYF
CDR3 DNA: TGTGCCAGCAGCCCGGACCCGAGGGGCTACGAGCAGTACTTC

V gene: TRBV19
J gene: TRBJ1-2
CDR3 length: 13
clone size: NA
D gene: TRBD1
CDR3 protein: CASSTSTGRGYIF
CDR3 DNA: TGTGCCAGTAGTACCTCGACAGGGCGAGGCTACATCTTC

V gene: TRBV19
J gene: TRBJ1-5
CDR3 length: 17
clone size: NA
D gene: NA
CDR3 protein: CASSIPLRQETVQPQHF
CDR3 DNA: TGTGCCAGTAGTATCCCCCTTCGACAGGAGACAGTTCAGCCCCAGCATTTT

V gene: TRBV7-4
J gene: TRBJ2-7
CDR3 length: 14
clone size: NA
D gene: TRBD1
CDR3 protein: CASSWGTGWGEQYF
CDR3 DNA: TGTGCCAGCAGCTGGGGGACAGGGTGGGGTGAGCAGTACTTC

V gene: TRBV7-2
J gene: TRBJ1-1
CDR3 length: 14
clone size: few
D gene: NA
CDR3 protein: CASSLLAGNTEAFF
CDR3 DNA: TGTGCCAGCAGCTTATTAGCGGGAAACACTGAAGCTTTCTTT

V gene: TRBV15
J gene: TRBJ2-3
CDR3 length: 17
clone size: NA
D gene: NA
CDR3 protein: CATSRVIRSVNTDTQYF
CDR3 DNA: TGTGCCACCAGCAGAGTGATAAGGAGCGTGAACACAGATACGCAGTATTTT

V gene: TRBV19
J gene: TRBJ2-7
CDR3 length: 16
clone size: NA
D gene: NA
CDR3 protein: CASSDTFDRWAYEQYF
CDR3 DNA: TGTGCCAGTAGCGACACCTTCGACAGGTGGGCCTACGAGCAGTACTTC

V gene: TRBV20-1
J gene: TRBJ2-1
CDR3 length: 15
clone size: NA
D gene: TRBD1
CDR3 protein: CSARSGQGTYNEQFF
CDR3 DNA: TGCAGTGCTAGATCGGGACAGGGAACCTACAATGAGCAGTTCTTC

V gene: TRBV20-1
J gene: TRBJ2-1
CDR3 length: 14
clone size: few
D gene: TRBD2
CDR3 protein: CSASGTSIGFEQFF
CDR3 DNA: TGCAGTGCTAGTGGGACTAGTATTGGGTTTGAGCAGTTCTTC

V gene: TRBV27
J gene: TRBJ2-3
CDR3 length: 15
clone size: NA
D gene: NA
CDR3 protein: CASSFEGHNTDTQYF
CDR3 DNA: TGTGCCAGCAGTTTTGAGGGACATAACACAGATACGCAGTATTTT

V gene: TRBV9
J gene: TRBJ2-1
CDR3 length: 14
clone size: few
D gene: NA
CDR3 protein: CASSVEPREPEQFF
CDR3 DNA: TGTGCCAGCAGCGTGGAACCGAGGGAGCCTGAGCAGTTCTTC

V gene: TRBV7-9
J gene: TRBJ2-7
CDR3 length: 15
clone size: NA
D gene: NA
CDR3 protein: CASSSYEGALRAQYF
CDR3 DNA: TGTGCCAGCAGCTCTTATGAGGGTGCCCTCCGTGCGCAGTACTTC

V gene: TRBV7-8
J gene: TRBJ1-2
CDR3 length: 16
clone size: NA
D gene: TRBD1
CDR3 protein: CASSASGGRGPDGYTF
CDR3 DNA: TGTGCCAGCAGCGCGTCAGGGGGCAGGGGACCGGATGGCTACACCTTC

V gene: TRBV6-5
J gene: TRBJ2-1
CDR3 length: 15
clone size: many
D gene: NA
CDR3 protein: CASSSAGIYQNEQFF
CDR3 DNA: TGTGCCAGCAGTTCCGCGGGGATATATCAAAATGAGCAGTTCTTC

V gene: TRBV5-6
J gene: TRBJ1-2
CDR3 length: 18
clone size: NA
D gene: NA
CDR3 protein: CASSYEGRGIYGNYGYTF
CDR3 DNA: TGTGCCAGCAGCTACGAAGGAAGGGGGATCTATGGTAACTATGGCTACACCTTC

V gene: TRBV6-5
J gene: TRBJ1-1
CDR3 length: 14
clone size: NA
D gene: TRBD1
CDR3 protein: CASSRQGLNTEAFF
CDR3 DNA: TGTGCCAGCAGTCGACAGGGACTGAACACTGAAGCTTTCTTT

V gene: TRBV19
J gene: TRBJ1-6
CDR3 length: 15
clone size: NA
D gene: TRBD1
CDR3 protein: CATLADREGNSPLHF
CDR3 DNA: TGTGCCACTCTAGCGGACAGGGAAGGGAATTCACCCCTCCACTTT

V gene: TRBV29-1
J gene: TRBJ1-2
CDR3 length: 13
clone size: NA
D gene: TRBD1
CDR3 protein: CSAKGQSTYGYTF
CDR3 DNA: TGCAGCGCGAAGGGACAGTCTACCTATGGCTACACCTTC

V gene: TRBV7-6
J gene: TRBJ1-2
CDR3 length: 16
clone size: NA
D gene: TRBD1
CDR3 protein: CASSSTTGQGYYGYTF
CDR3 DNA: TGTGCCAGCAGCTCCACGACGGGACAGGGATACTATGGCTACACCTTC

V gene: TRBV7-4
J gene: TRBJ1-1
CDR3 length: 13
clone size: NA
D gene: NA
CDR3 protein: CASSGGGGTEAFF
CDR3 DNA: TGTGCCAGCAGCGGGGGTGGGGGCACTGAAGCTTTCTTT

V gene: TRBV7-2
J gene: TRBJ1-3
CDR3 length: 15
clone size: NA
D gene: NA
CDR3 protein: CASYGQGPSGNTIYF
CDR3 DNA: TGTGCCAGCTATGGGCAGGGCCCCTCTGGAAACACCATATATTTT

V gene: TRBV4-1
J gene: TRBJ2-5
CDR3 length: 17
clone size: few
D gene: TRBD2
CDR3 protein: CASSQEFGGAPSETQYF
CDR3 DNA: TGCGCCAGCAGCCAAGAATTCGGGGGGGCGCCTAGTGAGACCCAGTACTTC

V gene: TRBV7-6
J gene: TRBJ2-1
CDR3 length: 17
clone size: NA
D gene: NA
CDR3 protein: CASSLSRGPSSYNEQFF
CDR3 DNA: TGTGCCAGCAGCTTAAGCCGGGGACCGAGCTCCTACAATGAGCAGTTCTTC

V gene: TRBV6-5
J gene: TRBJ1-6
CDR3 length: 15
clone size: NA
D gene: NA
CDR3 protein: CASSYGSGSNSPLHF
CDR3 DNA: TGTGCCAGCAGTTACGGGTCAGGGAGTAATTCACCCCTCCACTTT

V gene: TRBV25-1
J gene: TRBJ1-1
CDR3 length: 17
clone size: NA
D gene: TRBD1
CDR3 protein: CASSEELEGQGYTEDFF
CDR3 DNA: TGTGCCAGCAGTGAAGAGCTTGAAGGACAGGGGTACACTGAAGATTTCTTT

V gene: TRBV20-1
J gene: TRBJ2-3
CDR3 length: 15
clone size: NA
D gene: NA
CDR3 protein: CSARDLSGRADTQYF
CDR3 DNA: TGCAGTGCTAGAGATCTCAGCGGTCGAGCAGATACGCAGTATTTT

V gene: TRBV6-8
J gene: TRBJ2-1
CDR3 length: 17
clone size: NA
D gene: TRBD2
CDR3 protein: CASRDVWTSGSYNEQFF
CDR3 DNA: TGTGCCAGCAGGGACGTTTGGACTAGCGGGAGTTACAATGAGCAGTTCTTC

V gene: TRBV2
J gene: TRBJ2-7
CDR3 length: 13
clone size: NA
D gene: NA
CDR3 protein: CASGWTDTYEQYF
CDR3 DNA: TGTGCCAGCGGGTGGACAGACACCTACGAGCAGTACTTC

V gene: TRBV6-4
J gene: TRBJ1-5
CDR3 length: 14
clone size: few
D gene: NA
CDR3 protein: CASSDGTANQPQHF
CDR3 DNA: TGTGCCAGCAGTGACGGGACCGCCAATCAGCCCCAGCATTTT

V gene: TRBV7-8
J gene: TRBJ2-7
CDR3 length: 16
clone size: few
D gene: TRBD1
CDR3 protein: CASSHSPGQGSYEQYF
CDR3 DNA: TGTGCCAGCAGCCACTCCCCGGGACAGGGTTCCTACGAGCAGTACTTC

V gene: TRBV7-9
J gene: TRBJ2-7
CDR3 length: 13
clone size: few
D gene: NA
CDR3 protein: CASSLGPRYEQYF
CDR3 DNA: TGTGCCAGCAGCTTAGGCCCCCGATACGAGCAGTACTTC

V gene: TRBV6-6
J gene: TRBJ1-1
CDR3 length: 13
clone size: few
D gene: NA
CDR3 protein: CASLRGLDTEAFF
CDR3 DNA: TGTGCCAGCCTGAGGGGGTTGGACACTGAAGCTTTCTTT